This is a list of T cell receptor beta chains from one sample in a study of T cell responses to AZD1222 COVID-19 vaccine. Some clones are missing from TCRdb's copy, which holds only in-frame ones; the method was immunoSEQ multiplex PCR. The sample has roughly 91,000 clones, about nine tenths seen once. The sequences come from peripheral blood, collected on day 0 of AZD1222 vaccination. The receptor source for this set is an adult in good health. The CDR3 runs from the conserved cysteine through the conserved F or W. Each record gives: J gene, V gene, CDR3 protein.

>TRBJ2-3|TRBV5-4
CASSSIAGGYRDTQYF
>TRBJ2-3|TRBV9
CASSVGGRFDTQYF
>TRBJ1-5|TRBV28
CASSTLGGVRPQHF
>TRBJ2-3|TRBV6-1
CASSEVGAGTDTQYF
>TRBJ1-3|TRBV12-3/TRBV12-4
CASSLYSGNTIYF
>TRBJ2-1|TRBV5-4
CASSWGLLYNEQFF
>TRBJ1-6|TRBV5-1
CASSTDRDPLHF
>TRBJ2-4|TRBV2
CASQGSENIQYF
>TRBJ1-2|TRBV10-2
CASREGQGSYGYTF
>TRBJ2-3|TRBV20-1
CSASEGTSGGGTDTQYF
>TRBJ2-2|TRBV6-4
CASSLIMGPTGELFF
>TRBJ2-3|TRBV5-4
CASTEGLAGLDTQYF
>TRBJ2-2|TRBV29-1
CSVDRPGRTGELFF
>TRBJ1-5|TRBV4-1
CASSLAGTAYSNQPQHF
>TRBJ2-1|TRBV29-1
CSVESAGVINEQFF
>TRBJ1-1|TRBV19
CASSVGLENTEAFF
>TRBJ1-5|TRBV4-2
CASSQEEDQPQHF